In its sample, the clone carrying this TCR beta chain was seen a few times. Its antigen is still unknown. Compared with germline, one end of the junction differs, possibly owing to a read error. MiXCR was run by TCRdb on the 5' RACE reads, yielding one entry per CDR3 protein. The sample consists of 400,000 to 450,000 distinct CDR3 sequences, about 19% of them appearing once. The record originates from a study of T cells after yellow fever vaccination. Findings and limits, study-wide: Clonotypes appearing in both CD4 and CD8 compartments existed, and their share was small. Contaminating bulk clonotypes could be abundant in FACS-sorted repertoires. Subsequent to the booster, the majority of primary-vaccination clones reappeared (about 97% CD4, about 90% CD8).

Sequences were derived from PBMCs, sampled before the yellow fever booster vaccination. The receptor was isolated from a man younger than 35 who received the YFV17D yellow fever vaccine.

The CDR3 region has the DNA TGCGCCAGCAGCGAAGAGGTGTTTTCCAGGGATACGCAGTATTTT. Protein sequence: CASSEEVFSRDTQYF. The chain links TRBV4-3 to TRBJ2-3; D unclear. The CDR3 contains 15 residues. CDR1 is LGHNA, CDR2 YSLEER, per germline.